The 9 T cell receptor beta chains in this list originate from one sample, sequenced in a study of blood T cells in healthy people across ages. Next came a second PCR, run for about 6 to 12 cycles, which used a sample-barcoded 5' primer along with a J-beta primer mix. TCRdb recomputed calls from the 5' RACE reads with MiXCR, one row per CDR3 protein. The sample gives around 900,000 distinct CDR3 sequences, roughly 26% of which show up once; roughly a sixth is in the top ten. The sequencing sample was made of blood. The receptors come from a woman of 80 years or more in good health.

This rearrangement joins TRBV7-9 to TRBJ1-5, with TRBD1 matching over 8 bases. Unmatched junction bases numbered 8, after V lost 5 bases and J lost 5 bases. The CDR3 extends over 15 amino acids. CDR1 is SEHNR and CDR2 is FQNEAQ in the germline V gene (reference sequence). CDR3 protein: CASSPGTGMDQPQHF. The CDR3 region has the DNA TGTGCCAGCAGCCCAGGGACAGGAATGGATCAGCCCCAGCATTTT.

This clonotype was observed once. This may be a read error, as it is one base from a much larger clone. CDR3 sequence: CASSRDTNYEQYF. CDR3 nucleotides: TGTGCCAGCAGCCGGGACACAAACTACGAGCAGTACTTC. The genes are TRBV5-5 and TRBJ2-7, with D maybe TRBD1 (6 bases). The germline V gene encodes CDR1 SGHKS and CDR2 YYEKEE (reference sequence). The ends were cut back, 4 bases at V and 3 bases at J, with 11 bases in the middle. The CDR3 contains 13 residues.

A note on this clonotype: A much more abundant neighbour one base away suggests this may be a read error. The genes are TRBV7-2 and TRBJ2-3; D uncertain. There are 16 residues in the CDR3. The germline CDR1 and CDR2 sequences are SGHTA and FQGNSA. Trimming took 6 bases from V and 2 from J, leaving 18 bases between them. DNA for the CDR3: TGTGCCAGCAGTTATGGACGCAATCCCTCCACAGATACGCAGTATTTT. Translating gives CASSYGRNPSTDTQYF.

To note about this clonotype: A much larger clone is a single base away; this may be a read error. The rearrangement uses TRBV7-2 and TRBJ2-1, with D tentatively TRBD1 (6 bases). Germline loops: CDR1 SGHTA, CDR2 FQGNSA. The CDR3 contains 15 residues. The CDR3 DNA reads TGTGCCAACAGCTTAGATGTCCAACGGACAGCAGAGCAGTTCTTC. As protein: CANSLDVQRTAEQFF.

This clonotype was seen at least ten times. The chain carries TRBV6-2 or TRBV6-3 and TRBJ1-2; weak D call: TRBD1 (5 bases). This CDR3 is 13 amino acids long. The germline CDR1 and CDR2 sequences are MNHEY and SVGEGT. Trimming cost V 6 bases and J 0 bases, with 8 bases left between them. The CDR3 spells CASSMTANYGYTF. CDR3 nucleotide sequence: TGTGCCAGCAGCATGACAGCTAACTATGGCTACACCTTC.

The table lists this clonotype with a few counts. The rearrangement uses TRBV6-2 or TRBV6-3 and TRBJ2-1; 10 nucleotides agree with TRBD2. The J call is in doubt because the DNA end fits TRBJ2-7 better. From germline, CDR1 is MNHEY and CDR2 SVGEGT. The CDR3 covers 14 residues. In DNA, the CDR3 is TGTGCCACCGAGCGGGGGGGCTCTTACAATGAGCAGTACTTC. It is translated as CATERGGSYNEQYF.

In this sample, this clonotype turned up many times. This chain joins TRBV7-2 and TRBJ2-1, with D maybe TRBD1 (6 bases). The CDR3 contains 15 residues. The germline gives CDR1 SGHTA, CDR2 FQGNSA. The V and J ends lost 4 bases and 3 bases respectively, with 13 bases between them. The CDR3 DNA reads TGTGCCAGCAGCTCTACCGGGACAAACTACAATGAGCAGTTCTTC. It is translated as CASSSTGTNYNEQFF. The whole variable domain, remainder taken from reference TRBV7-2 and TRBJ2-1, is GAGVSQSPSNKVTEKGKDVELRCDPISGHTALYWYRQSLGQGLEFLIYFQGNSAPDKSGLPSDRFSAERTGGSVSTLTIQRTQQEDSAVYLCASSSTGTNYNEQFFGPGTRLTVL.

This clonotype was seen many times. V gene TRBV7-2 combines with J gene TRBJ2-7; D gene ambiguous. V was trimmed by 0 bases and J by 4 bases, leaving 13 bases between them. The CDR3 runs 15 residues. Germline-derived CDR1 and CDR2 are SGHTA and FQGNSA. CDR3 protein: CASSLADTLRYEQYF. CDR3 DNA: TGTGCCAGCAGCTTAGCTGATACCCTCAGGTACGAGCAGTACTTC.

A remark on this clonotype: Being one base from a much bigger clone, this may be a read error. The CDR3, as DNA: TGCGCCAGCTGGGAGACAGCGGGGGTAGGTGAGCAGTTCTTC. Translating it yields CASWETAGVGEQFF. The chain combines TRBV5-1 with TRBJ2-1, with TRBD2 matching 8 bases. The V gene end was trimmed by 7 bases and the J gene end by 9 bases; junction bases not matched to a gene: 12. CDR3 length equals 14 residues. The germline gives CDR1 SGHRS, CDR2 YFSETQ.